The clone carrying this TCR beta chain was counted between two and nine times. Antigen: not known. Researchers attached unique molecular identifiers to individual cDNA molecules. TCRdb recomputed calls from the 5' RACE reads with MiXCR, one row per CDR3 protein. This sample has 100,000 to 120,000 distinct CDR3 sequences, with around 10% found just once. This sample was taken from a study of early T cells in non-severe SARS-CoV-2 infection. About the research overall: Unpaired chains resulted from sequencing bulk RNA of unsorted whole blood.

Whole-study results and caveats: The study's VDJdb matching favored anti-spike CD8 responses and missed private and CD4 specificities.

This TCR was sampled from an adult who was a healthcare worker with PCR-confirmed SARS-CoV-2 infection or an uninfected control (not recorded which). The material sequenced was whole blood.

The CDR3 is CASSLSVWGAAGNTIYF. DNA of the CDR3: TGTGCCAGCAGTTTATCGGTCTGGGGGGCTGCTGGAAACACCATATATTTT. V is TRBV12-3 or TRBV12-4 and J is TRBJ1-3; D possibly corresponds to TRBD1 (6 bases). V was shortened by 2 bases and J by 2 bases, with 16 bases between the two germline ends. This CDR3 comprises 17 residues.